This T cell receptor beta chain was identified in a study of blood T cell repertoires in COVID-19. About the study: T cells, B-cell-depleted T cells, or PBMCs supplied cDNA or gDNA.

As originally analysed: Amplified reference gene primers provided the basis for estimating nucleated cell counts. This table comes from immunoSEQ multiplex PCR, and its TCRdb copy is limited to in-frame clones, with some not included. The V and J calls and the clone size are those of that table, but D and trimming were determined from the DNA. The sample records fewer than 90,000 clones, about four fifths being singletons. The CDR3 spans 17 residues. The sequence came from a human donor in a cohort sampled during active COVID-19. Sample: peripheral blood. The V gene is TRBV21-1, the J gene TRBJ2-3; the table names TRBD2, a call not compared with the DNA. TRBV21-1 corresponds to a pseudogene. CDR3 coding DNA: TGTGCCAGCAGCACCGAAAGCAGGGGAGGGGGCACAGATACGCAGTATTTT. Translating it yields CASSTESRGGGTDTQYF.